The 32 T cell receptor beta chains presented below share a single source sample, sequenced in a study of CD8 T cells in Susac syndrome (dated by TCRdb to 2018 to 2020). The library was produced with the immunoSEQ multiplex PCR assay. RNA was extracted using the RNeasy kit, and roughly 0.5 to 1 ug of the RNA was reverse transcribed with random hexamers. The public reads were quality trimmed at Q25 with fastp and then assembled into clones with MiXCR by TCRdb, keeping productive beta chains. Every entry covers one CDR3 protein and lists the most common genes and DNA from its rows. The sample table holds 75,000 to 95,000 distinct CDR3 sequences, of which 85% to 95% were seen once. Around 0.45% of the sample is held by the ten biggest clonotypes. Input material: CD8+ T cells from PBMCs. Receptors originate from a human donor with Susac syndrome.

This rearrangement joins TRBV5-1 to TRBJ2-2; 11 bases fit TRBD1. The CDR3 totals 16 residues. With V trimmed by 3 bases and J by 2 bases, 3 bases remained unmatched. Germline lookup yields CDR1 SGHRS and CDR2 YFSETQ. CDR3 loop: CASSSDRGLNTGELFF. For the CDR3, the DNA is TGCGCCAGCAGCTCGGACAGGGGGCTTAACACCGGGGAGCTGTTTTTT.

This rearrangement joins TRBV5-8 to TRBJ2-2; 13 bases agree with TRBD2. The V gene's germline CDR1 is SGHTS and CDR2 YDEGEE. This CDR3 is 16 amino acids long. V lost 3 bases to trimming and J lost 7 bases; unmatched junction nucleotides: 6. The CDR3: CASSSRTSGSIGELFF. DNA for the CDR3: TGTGCCAGCAGCTCACGGACTAGCGGGAGCATCGGGGAGCTGTTTTTT.

This clonotype was seen a single time. The chain carries TRBV20-1 and TRBJ2-1, with 10 bases that match TRBD2. Trimming took 6 bases from V and 7 from J; bases not matched to a gene: 12. CDR1 is DFQATT, CDR2 SNEGSKA, per germline (reference sequence). The CDR3 extends over 15 amino acids. CDR3: CSANEAGGPGNEQFF. Here the CDR3 DNA reads TGCAGTGCAAATGAAGCGGGAGGGCCGGGGAATGAGCAGTTCTTC.

The J gene is TRBJ1-2, the V gene TRBV7-8; 9 positions match TRBD1. The germline V gene has CDR1 SGHVS and CDR2 FQNEAQ. J was trimmed by 6 bases and V by 1 base; bases with no gene match: 6. The CDR3 spans 15 residues. The CDR3 reads CASSLVGTGRNGYTF. CDR3 coding DNA: TGTGCCAGCAGCTTAGTCGGGACAGGGAGGAATGGCTACACCTTC.

The CDR3 DNA reads as TGTGCCAGCAGCTTGTGGACGAACACTGAAGCTTTCTTT. This encodes CASSLWTNTEAFF. The chain is built from TRBV5-4 and TRBJ1-1; no clear D gene. Germline CDR1 is SGHNT and CDR2 is YYREEE (reference sequence). Trimming took off 1 base at V and 1 base at J, with 5 bases between the two ends. The CDR3 is 13 residues long. Complete variable domain (other parts from reference TRBV5-4 and TRBJ1-1): ETGVTQSPTHLIKTRGQQVTLRCSSQSGHNTVSWYQQALGQGPQFIFQYYREEENGRGNFPPRFSGLQFPNYSSELNVNALELDDSALYLCASSLWTNTEAFFGQGTRLTVV.

CDR3 DNA sequence: TGTGCCAGCAGCAACCGGACAGAACGCTCTACTGGGCAGTACTTC. Protein product: CASSNRTERSTGQYF. V gene TRBV7-9 combines with J gene TRBJ2-7; a possible D gene is TRBD1 (6 bases). Between the trimmed V and J ends, which lost 5 bases and 9 bases, there was a span of 23 bases. This CDR3 is built from 15 residues. CDR1 and CDR2 (germline): SEHNR, FQNEAQ (reference sequence).

The rearrangement joins TRBV20-1 to TRBJ2-1; D not resolved. V was shortened by 6 bases and J by 0 bases, with 9 bases between the two germline ends. CDR3 length: 13 amino acids. Germline V lookup: CDR1 DFQATT, CDR2 SNEGSKA (reference sequence). The CDR3 DNA reads TGCAGTGCCTCACTTAACTCCTACAATGAGCAGTTCTTC. This translates into CSASLNSYNEQFF.

The chain links TRBV14 to TRBJ2-5; 7 nucleotides line up with TRBD1. Trimming took 5 bases from V and 2 from J; bases not matched to a gene: 11. This CDR3 is 16 amino acids long. Germline CDR1 SGHDN, CDR2 FVKESK. CDR3 bases: TGTGCCAGCAGCTGGAAAGTGGGCAGGGGGCAAGAGACCCAGTACTTC. Translated: CASSWKVGRGQETQYF. The full variable domain, rest sourced from reference TRBV14 and TRBJ2-5, is EAGVTQFPSHSVIEKGQTVTLRCDPISGHDNLYWYRRVMGKEIKFLLHFVKESKQDESGMPNNRFLAERTGGTYSTLKVQPAELEDSGVYFCASSWKVGRGQETQYFGPGTRLLVL.

The rearrangement links TRBV27 to TRBJ2-7, with no clear D. Trimming cost V 5 bases and J 3 bases, with 5 bases left between them. The length of the CDR3 is 11 residues. CDR1 and CDR2 from the germline V gene are MNHEY and SMNVEV (reference sequence). Written as DNA, the CDR3 is TGTGCCAGCAGTAGTGGCTACGAGCAGTACTTC. Its translation is CASSSGYEQYF.

The chain is built from TRBV3-1 and TRBJ1-1; D gene unclear. This CDR3 comprises 14 residues. Trimming removed 0 bases from V and 8 bases from J, with 13 bases in between. Germline V gene data show CDR1 as LGHDT and CDR2 as YNNKEL (reference sequence). The CDR3, as DNA: TGTGCCAGCAGCCAAGATTGGGTGGCGGCAGAAGCTTTCTTT. Protein: CASSQDWVAAEAFF.

This chain links TRBV27 with TRBJ2-1; no firm D call. The CDR3 totals 15 residues. Trimming shortened V by 0 bases and J by 4 bases, and 10 bases separated the two germline ends. The germline V gene has CDR1 MNHEY and CDR2 SMNVEV (reference sequence). CDR3 protein: CASSLSRVGYNEQFF. The CDR3 DNA is TGTGCCAGCAGTTTATCCAGAGTAGGTTACAATGAGCAGTTCTTC.

The gene calls are TRBV9 and TRBJ2-7, with D tentatively TRBD1 or TRBD2 (6 bases each). Germline CDR1 and CDR2: SGDLS and YYNGEE. CDR3 length equals 14 residues. Between the trimmed V and J ends, which lost 0 bases and 5 bases, there was a span of 12 bases. CDR3 loop: CASSVARGDHEQYF. Here the CDR3 DNA reads TGTGCCAGCAGCGTAGCTAGGGGGGATCACGAGCAGTACTTC.

The chain links TRBV27 to TRBJ2-1; 12 bases map to TRBD2. Germline-derived CDR1 and CDR2 are MNHEY and SMNVEV (reference sequence). This CDR3 contains 15 residues. V dropped 3 bases and J dropped 8; count of bases not matched to a gene: 5. CDR3 protein: CASSLTSGRGDEQFF. The CDR3 region has the DNA TGTGCCAGCAGTTTGACTAGCGGGAGAGGGGATGAGCAGTTCTTC.

The chain combines TRBV16 with TRBJ2-1; possibly TRBD1 for D (6 bases). Germline V gives CDR1 KGHSY, CDR2 FQNENV. The V end was cut by 5 bases, the J end by 7 bases, with 24 bases between. The CDR3 spans 17 residues. In DNA, the CDR3 is TGTGCCAGCAGCGAATTTCCCGGGACACTAATTACAAATGAGCAGTTCTTC. Its translation: CASSEFPGTLITNEQFF.

V gene TRBV7-2 combines with J gene TRBJ2-3, with TRBD2 identical over 11 bases. Germline loops: CDR1 SGHTA, CDR2 FQGNSA. Unmatched junction bases numbered 7, after V lost 10 bases and J lost 4 bases. The CDR3 runs to 14 residues. In nucleotides, the CDR3 is TGTGCCACGAATAGCGGGAGGGCCTCAGATACGCAGTATTTT. Translated: CATNSGRASDTQYF. Filled out from reference TRBV7-2 and TRBJ2-3, the complete variable domain reads GAGVSQSPSNKVTEKGKDVELRCDPISGHTALYWYRQSLGQGLEFLIYFQGNSAPDKSGLPSDRFSAERTGGSVSTLTIQRTQQEDSAVYLCATNSGRASDTQYFGPGTRLTVL.

This sequence joins TRBV5-1 and TRBJ1-1; maybe TRBD1 (6 bases). CDR1 is SGHRS and CDR2 is YFSETQ in the germline V gene. The CDR3 extends over 13 amino acids. V lost 8 bases to trimming and J lost 6 bases, with 17 bases between them. In DNA, the CDR3 is TGCGCCAGTAAGGACGGGGGCTCGGCTGAAGCTTTCTTT. Its translation: CASKDGGSAEAFF.

This clonotype has a single count. The CDR3 spells CASRLGRTAYEQYF. The CDR3 DNA sequence: TGTGCCAGCAGACTTGGGAGGACCGCCTACGAGCAGTACTTC. V usage is TRBV12-3 or TRBV12-4 and J usage is TRBJ2-7, with a weak D call TRBD2 (6 bases). The V gene lost 6 bases and the J gene lost 2 bases, with 14 bases spanning the gap. The length of the CDR3 is 14 residues.

V and J are TRBV28 and TRBJ2-7, with D perhaps TRBD1 (6 bases). This CDR3 is 15 amino acids long. CDR1 and CDR2 from the germline V gene are MDHEN and SYDVKM. Trimming took off 5 bases at V and 4 bases at J, with 18 bases between the two ends. CDR3 in DNA: TGTGCCAGCAGTGAAATCAGGACAGTAGGTTACGAGCAGTACTTC. Its translation is CASSEIRTVGYEQYF.

The chain combines TRBV29-1 with TRBJ2-7; D possibly uses TRBD1 or TRBD2 (5 bases each). The germline V gene encodes CDR1 SQVTM and CDR2 ANQGSEA. Trimming left V 5 bases short and J 2 bases short, with 19 bases between. The CDR3 sequence is 15 residues long. CDR3 coding DNA: TGCAGCGTTCCAGGGTCGGGGCCTTCCGCCTACGAGCAGTACTTC. This codes for CSVPGSGPSAYEQYF.

This clonotype showed up just a few times. This chain joins TRBV3-1 and TRBJ2-7, with a possible D match to TRBD1 (6 bases). The germline V and J ends were trimmed by 10 bases and 2 bases, with 12 bases remaining between them. The CDR3 spans 12 residues. Looked up from germline, CDR1 is LGHDT and CDR2 is YNNKEL (reference sequence). The CDR3 loop is CATQQGPYEQYF. The CDR3 coding sequence is TGTGCCACCCAGCAGGGGCCCTACGAGCAGTACTTC.

The chain joins TRBV6-5 to TRBJ1-1; D not certain. Between the trimmed V and J ends, which lost 2 bases and 5 bases, there was a span of 9 bases. The length of the CDR3 is 13 residues. Germline CDR1 MNHEY, CDR2 SVGAGI. This chain's CDR3 is CASSYQRDTEAFF. CDR3 nucleotide sequence: TGTGCCAGCAGTTACCAAAGGGATACTGAAGCTTTCTTT.

DNA of the CDR3: TGTGCCAGCAGTCTCAACAATGAGCAGTTCTTC. It yields the protein CASSLNNEQFF. The V call is TRBV27, the J call TRBJ2-1; D not resolved. The germline V and J ends were trimmed by 5 bases and 5 bases, with 4 bases remaining between them. This CDR3 is 11 amino acids long. The germline V gene has CDR1 MNHEY and CDR2 SMNVEV (reference sequence).

The gene calls are TRBV28 and TRBJ2-1, with D possibly TRBD2 on 6 matching bases. The CDR3 is 14 residues long. The germline CDR1 and CDR2 sequences are MDHEN and SYDVKM. V was trimmed by 9 bases and J by 0 bases, leaving 12 bases between them. The chain's CDR3 is CASREESSYNEQFF. CDR3 coding DNA: TGTGCCAGTAGGGAGGAGAGCTCCTACAATGAGCAGTTCTTC.

The rearrangement uses TRBV5-1 and TRBJ2-3; unclear D gene. The CDR3 spans 14 residues. Trimming removed 0 bases at V and 0 bases at J, with 5 bases between. Looked up from germline, CDR1 is SGHRS and CDR2 is YFSETQ. The CDR3 DNA sequence: TGCGCCAGCAGCTTGGGCCAGAGCACAGATACGCAGTATTTT. This codes for CASSLGQSTDTQYF.

The chain links TRBV20-1 to TRBJ2-1, with TRBD2 matching over 16 bases. Germline loops: CDR1 DFQATT, CDR2 SNEGSKA (reference sequence). J was trimmed by 14 bases and V by 3 bases; bases with no gene match: 16. This CDR3 has 17 amino acids. The CDR3 region has the DNA TGCAGTGCTAGTTCTTCAGCGGGACTAGCGGGAGGGACCGACGAGTTCTTC. It is translated as CSASSSAGLAGGTDEFF.

The rearrangement uses TRBV7-9 and TRBJ1-2; perhaps TRBD1 as D (6 bases). The CDR3 loop spans 13 amino acids. V lost 5 bases, J lost 6 bases, and 13 bases lay in between. In germline, CDR1 is SEHNR, CDR2 FQNEAQ (reference sequence). The CDR3 protein is CASSNSGVNGYTF. The CDR3 nucleotides read TGTGCCAGCAGCAACTCAGGGGTTAATGGCTACACCTTC.

The chain is built from TRBV29-1 and TRBJ1-1; no reliable D call. The germline gives CDR1 SQVTM, CDR2 ANQGSEA. V lost 0 bases and J lost 7, with 9 bases in between. This CDR3 has 12 amino acids. CDR3 nucleotide sequence: TGCAGCGTTGAAGACCCACCCCATGAAGCTTTCTTT. Translation gives CSVEDPPHEAFF.

The chain is built from TRBV7-8 and TRBJ2-5; D is unclear. The V end was cut by 9 bases, the J end by 5 bases, with 10 bases between. Germline values: CDR1 SGHVS, CDR2 FQNEAQ. The CDR3 runs to 11 residues. CDR3 residues: CASELGETQYF. DNA of the CDR3: TGTGCCAGTGAGCTGGGGGAGACCCAGTACTTC.

The V and J genes are TRBV6-2 or TRBV6-3 and TRBJ1-1; D unclear. The CDR3 runs to 12 residues. Trimming shortened V by 6 bases and J by 3 bases, and 8 bases separated the two germline ends. Germline-derived CDR1 and CDR2 are MNHEY and SVGEGT. This CDR3 reads CASSTGYTEAFF. CDR3 nucleotides: TGTGCCAGCAGCACGGGATACACTGAAGCTTTCTTT.

The chain recombines TRBV2 with TRBJ2-1, with TRBD2 identical over 8 bases. The CDR3 extends over 13 amino acids. CDR1 and CDR2 from the germline V gene are SNHLY and FYNNEI. V trimming: 8 bases; J trimming: 8 bases; junction bases outside the gene matches: 8. The CDR3 nucleotides are TGTGCCAGCCAGACGGGGGGGGGCTATGAGCAGTTCTTC. Residues: CASQTGGGYEQFF. The full variable domain, in which reference TRBV2 and TRBJ2-1 provide the parts outside the CDR3, is EPEVTQTPSHQVTQMGQEVILRCVPISNHLYFYWYRQILGQKVEFLVSFYNNEISEKSEIFDDQFSVERPDGSNFTLKIRSTKLEDSAMYFCASQTGGGYEQFFGPGTRLTVL.

The chain links TRBV7-9 to TRBJ2-5; D not certain. Germline assignment: CDR1 SEHNR and CDR2 FQNEAQ (reference sequence). The CDR3 spans 13 residues. V lost 5 bases to trimming and J lost 5 bases, with 12 bases between them. CDR3 sequence reads: CASSVWGLETQYF. In DNA form, the CDR3 reads TGTGCCAGCAGCGTATGGGGATTGGAGACCCAGTACTTC.

V is TRBV27 and J is TRBJ2-2; 7 nucleotides align to TRBD1. This CDR3 is built from 14 residues. Germline V CDR1 and CDR2: MNHEY, SMNVEV (reference sequence). Trimming cost V 7 bases and J 5 bases; bases outside gene matches: 7. The CDR3 sequence is CASTKQGITGELFF. The CDR3 nucleotides read TGTGCCAGCACCAAACAGGGGATAACCGGGGAGCTGTTTTTT.